The entry below gives a single TCR beta chain sequence along with its context. This CDR3 is built from 16 residues. Trimming removed 2 bases from V and 5 bases from J, with 16 bases in between. This sample was included in a study of blood T cell repertoires in COVID-19. Turning to the study itself: Acute and convalescent COVID-19 specimens originated in the United States, Italy and Spain.

This table comes from immunoSEQ multiplex PCR, and its TCRdb copy is limited to in-frame clones, with some not included. The data show 200,000 to 300,000 clones, roughly 80% seen once. The clonotype comes from a man older than 75 with acute or convalescent COVID-19. The sequenced material came from peripheral blood. V usage is TRBV23-1 and J usage is TRBJ1-5; D remains unclear. TRBV23-1 is assigned to the ORF class and has an uncertain function. Here the CDR3 reads CASSQLPRELDQPQHF. The CDR3 coding sequence is TGCGCCAGCAGTCAACTCCCGAGGGAGTTGGATCAGCCCCAGCATTTT.